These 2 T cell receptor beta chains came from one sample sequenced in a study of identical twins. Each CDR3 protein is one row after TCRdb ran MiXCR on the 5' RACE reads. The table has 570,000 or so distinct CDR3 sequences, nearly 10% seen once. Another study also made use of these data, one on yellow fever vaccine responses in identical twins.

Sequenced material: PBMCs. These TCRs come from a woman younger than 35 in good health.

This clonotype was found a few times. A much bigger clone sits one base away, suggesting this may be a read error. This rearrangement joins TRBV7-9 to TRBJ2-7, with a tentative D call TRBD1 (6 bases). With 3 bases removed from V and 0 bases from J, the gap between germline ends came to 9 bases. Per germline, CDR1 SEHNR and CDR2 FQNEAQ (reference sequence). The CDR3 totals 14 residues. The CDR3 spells CASSFTGYSYEQYF. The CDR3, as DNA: TGTGCCAGCAGCTTTACAGGGTACTCCTACGAGCAGTACTTC.

CDR3 sequence reads: CSVEEGANIQYF. CDR3 DNA sequence: TGCAGCGTTGAGGAGGGGGCGAACATTCAGTACTTC. The genes are TRBV29-1 and TRBJ2-4; D might be TRBD1 (7 bases). The CDR3 runs 12 residues. CDR1 SQVTM and CDR2 ANQGSEA come from the germline V gene. V shed 3 bases and J shed 7 bases, with 10 bases lying between them. Full variable domain (missing parts from reference TRBV29-1 and TRBJ2-4): SAVISQKPSRDICQRGTSLTIQCQVDSQVTMMFWYRQQPGQSLTLIATANQGSEATYESGFVIDKFPISRPNLTFSTLTVSNMSPEDSSIYLCSVEEGANIQYFGAGTRLSVL.